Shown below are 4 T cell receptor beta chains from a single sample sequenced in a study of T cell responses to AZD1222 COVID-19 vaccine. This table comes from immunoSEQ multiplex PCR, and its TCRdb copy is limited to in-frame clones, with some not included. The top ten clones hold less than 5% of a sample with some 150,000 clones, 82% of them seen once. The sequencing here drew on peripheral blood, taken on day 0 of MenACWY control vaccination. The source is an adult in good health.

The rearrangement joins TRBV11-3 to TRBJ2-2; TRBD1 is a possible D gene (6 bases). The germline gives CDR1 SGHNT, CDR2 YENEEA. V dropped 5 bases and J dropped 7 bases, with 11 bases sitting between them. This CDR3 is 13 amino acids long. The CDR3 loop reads CASSRQENGELFF. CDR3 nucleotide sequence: TGTGCCAGCAGCAGACAGGAAAACGGGGAGCTGTTTTTT.

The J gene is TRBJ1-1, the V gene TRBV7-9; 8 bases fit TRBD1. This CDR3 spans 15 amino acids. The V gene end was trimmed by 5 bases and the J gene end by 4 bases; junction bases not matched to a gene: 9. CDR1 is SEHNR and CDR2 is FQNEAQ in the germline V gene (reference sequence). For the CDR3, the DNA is TGTGCCAGCAGCCACAGCAGGGGGCCGGGCACTGAAGCTTTCTTT. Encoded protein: CASSHSRGPGTEAFF. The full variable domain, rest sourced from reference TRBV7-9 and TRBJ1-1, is DTGVSQNPRHKITKRGQNVTFRCDPISEHNRLYWYRQTLGQGPEFLTYFQNEAQLEKSRLLSDRFSAERPKGSFSTLEIQRTEQGDSAMYLCASSHSRGPGTEAFFGQGTRLTVV.

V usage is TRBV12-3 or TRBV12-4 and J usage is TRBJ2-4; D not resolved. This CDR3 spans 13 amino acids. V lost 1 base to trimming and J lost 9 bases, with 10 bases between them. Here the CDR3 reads CASSLGAPFIQYF. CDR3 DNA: TGTGCCAGCAGTTTAGGAGCTCCGTTCATTCAGTACTTC.

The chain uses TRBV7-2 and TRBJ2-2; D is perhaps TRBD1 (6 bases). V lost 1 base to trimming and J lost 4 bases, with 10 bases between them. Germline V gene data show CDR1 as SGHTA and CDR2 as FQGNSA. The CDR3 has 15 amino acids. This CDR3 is CASSLVSGVTGELFF. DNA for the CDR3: TGTGCCAGCAGCTTAGTGTCAGGGGTCACCGGGGAGCTGTTTTTT.